The next 3 T cell receptor beta chains were all read from a single sample in a study of cytomegalovirus exposure and HLA in healthy donors. The PCR used 60 Vbeta and 13 Jbeta primers. Repertoires were generated with immunoSEQ multiplex PCR, while TCRdb's copy carries only in-frame clones and drops some. The data show about 270,000 clones, just over 70% seen once. The material sequenced was PBMCs. The receptors were sampled from a female donor in good health and CMV-seronegative.

This clone has only one observation. J is TRBJ2-2 and V is TRBV4-1; TRBD2 matches at 8 bases. Germline CDR1 and CDR2: MGHRA and YSYEKL. The CDR3 length is 16 residues. The V segment lost 3 bases and the J segment 4 bases; nucleotides outside the gene matches: 7. The CDR3 DNA is TGCGCCAGCAGCCAGCTAGCGGGTTTGAGCACCGGGGAGCTGTTTTTT. Translating gives CASSQLAGLSTGELFF.

The V and J genes are TRBV28 and TRBJ2-3; D gene unclear. Trimming shortened V by 5 bases and J by 2 bases, and 11 bases separated the two germline ends. Germline loops: CDR1 MDHEN, CDR2 SYDVKM. The CDR3 has 14 residues. The DNA for the CDR3 is TGTGCCAGCAGTCTTACGGGTCACACAGATACGCAGTATTTT. Its translation: CASSLTGHTDTQYF.

The chain recombines TRBV28 with TRBJ2-3; tentatively, D is TRBD2 (6 bases). The V gene lost 3 bases and the J gene lost 4 bases, with 20 bases spanning the gap. The CDR3 is 17 amino acids. Germline CDR1 MDHEN, CDR2 SYDVKM. CDR3 sequence: CASSFPQRAGGPDTQYF. The DNA for the CDR3 is TGTGCCAGCAGTTTTCCCCAGCGGGCGGGCGGCCCAGATACGCAGTATTTT.